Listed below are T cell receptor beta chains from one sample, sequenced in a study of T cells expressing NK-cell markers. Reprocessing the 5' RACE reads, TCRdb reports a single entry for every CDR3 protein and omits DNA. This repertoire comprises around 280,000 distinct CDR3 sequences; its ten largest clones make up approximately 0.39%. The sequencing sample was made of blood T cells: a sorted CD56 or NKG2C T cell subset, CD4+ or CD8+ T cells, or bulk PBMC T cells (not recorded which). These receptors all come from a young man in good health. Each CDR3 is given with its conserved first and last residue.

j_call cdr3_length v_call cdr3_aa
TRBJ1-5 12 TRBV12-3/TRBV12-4 CASSSGDQPQHF
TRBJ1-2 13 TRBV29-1 CSVEGAGDYGYTF
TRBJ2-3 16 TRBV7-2 CASSLEGLANTDTQYF
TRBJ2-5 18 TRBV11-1 CASTTRDGTSGDQETQYF
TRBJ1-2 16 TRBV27 CASSPRETGYSGGYTF
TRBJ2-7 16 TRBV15 CATSSGESFPPLEQYF
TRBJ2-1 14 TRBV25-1 CASSSTSGRNEQFF
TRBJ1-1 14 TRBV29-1 CSVDSLDRRIEAFF
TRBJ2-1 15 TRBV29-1 CSVAFRGAGYNEQFF
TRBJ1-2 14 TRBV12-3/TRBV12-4 CASSLAGTGTGYTF
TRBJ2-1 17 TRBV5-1 CASSLGLQWEGGNEQFF
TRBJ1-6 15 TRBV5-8 CASSLRGTGGSPLHF
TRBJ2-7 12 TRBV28 CASSGNRDQQYF
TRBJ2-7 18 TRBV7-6 CASSFGGLAGGISYEQYF
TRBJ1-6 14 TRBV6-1 CASRVRGGNSPLHF
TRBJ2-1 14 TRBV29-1 CSVRSRESVWGQFF
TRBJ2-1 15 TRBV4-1 CASSQVNGRVDEQFF
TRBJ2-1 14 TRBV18 CASSPGQGFSEQFF
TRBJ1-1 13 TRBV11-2 CASSFQGITEAFF
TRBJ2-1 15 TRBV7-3 CASSLNGAAYNEQFF
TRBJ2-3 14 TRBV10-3 CAIRKTGSTDTQYF
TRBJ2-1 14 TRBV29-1 CSVEGTGGWNEQFF
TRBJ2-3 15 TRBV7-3 CASSLRGRSTDTQYF
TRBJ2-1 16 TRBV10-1 CASSGTGTGAPNEQFF
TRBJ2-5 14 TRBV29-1 CSVERREMQETQYF
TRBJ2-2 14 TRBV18 CASSPPSKAGELFF
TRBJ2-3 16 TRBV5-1 CASSSTTSGNGDTQYF
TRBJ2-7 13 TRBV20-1 CSVQRDPSYEQYF
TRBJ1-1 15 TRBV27 CASRTSGGLGTEAFF
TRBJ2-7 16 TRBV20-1 CSASGLAGGPGYEQYF
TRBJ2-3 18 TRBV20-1 CSARDWTSDVGGTDTQYF
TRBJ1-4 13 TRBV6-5 CASSYSGREKLFF
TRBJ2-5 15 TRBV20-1 CSARAWAGSQETQYF
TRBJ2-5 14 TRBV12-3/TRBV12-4 CASSWRDRGKTQYF
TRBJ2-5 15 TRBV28 CASSLSGGPWETQYF
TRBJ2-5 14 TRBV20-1 CSASPRASGETQYF
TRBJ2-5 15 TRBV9 CASSVDGLYQETQYF
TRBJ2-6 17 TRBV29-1 CSVESPQGLSGANVLTF
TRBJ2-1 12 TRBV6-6 CATARRLDEQFF
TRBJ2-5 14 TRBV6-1 CASGPPGRQETQYF
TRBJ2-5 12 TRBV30 CAWSVLGTAQYF
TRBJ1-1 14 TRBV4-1 CASSQARDKRVAFF
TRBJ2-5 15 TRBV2 CASTELAGVTETQYF
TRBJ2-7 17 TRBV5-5 CASSLSGLTLNPYEQYF
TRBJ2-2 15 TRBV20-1 CSASILPQNTGELFF
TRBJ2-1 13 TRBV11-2 CASSSGGYNEQFF
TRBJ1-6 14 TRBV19 CATSKYGGPSPLHF
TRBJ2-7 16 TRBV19 CASSRATGTGAYEQYF